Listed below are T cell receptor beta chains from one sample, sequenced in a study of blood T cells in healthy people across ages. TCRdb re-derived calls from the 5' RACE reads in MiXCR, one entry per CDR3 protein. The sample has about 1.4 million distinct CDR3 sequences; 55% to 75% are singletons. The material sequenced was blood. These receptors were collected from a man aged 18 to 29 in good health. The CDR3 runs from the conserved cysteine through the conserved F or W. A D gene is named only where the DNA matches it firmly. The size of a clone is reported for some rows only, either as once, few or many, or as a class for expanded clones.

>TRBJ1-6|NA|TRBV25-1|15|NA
CASRLGEGYNSPLHF
TGTGCCAGCAGGTTAGGCGAGGGTTATAATTCACCCCTCCACTTT
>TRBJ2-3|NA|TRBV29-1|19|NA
CSVVGGQSNDYSSTDTQYF
TGCAGCGTTGTGGGGGGACAGAGCAACGATTACTCTAGCACAGATACGCAGTATTTT
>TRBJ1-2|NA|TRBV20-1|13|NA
CSAIGGDLNGYTF
TGCAGTGCTATCGGCGGGGATCTTAATGGCTACACCTTC
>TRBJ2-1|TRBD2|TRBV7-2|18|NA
CASSLGALAGGPYNEQFF
TGTGCCAGCAGCTTAGGGGCTCTAGCGGGGGGGCCATACAATGAGCAGTTCTTC
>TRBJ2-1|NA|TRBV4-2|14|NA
CASSQGYQYNEQFF
TGTGCCAGCAGCCAAGGGTACCAATACAATGAGCAGTTCTTC
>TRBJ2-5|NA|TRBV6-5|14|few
CASSYTGWGETQYF
TGTGCCAGCAGTTACACGGGATGGGGAGAGACCCAGTACTTC
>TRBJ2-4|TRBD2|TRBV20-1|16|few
CSANPPIAGEVDIQYF
TGCAGTGCTAACCCACCTATAGCGGGAGAGGTGGACATTCAGTACTTC
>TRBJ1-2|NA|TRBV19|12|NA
CASSIGGNGYTF
TGTGCCAGTAGTATAGGAGGAAATGGCTACACCTTC
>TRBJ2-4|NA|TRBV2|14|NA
CASSVYRRVTEQYF
TGTGCCAGCAGTGTATACCGGCGAGTGACGGAGCAGTACTTC
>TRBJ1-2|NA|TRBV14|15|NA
CASSTSGGSYHGYTF
TGTGCCAGCAGTACTAGCGGGGGCTCTTATCATGGCTACACCTTC
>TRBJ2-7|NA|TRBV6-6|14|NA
CASSYTLLAYEQYF
TGTGCCAGCAGTTATACCCTACTGGCCTACGAGCAGTACTTC
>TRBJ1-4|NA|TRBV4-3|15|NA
CASSQDRATLEKLFF
TGCGCCAGCAGCCAAGATCGGGCAACCCTCGAAAAACTGTTTTTT
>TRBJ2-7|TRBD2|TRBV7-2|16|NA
CASSLTPGLAGYEQYF
TGTGCCAGCAGCTTGACCCCGGGACTAGCAGGGTACGAGCAGTACTTC
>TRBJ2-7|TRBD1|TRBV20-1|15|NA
CSASGQGSTSYEQYF
TGCAGTGCTTCGGGACAGGGGTCGACATCCTACGAGCAGTACTTC
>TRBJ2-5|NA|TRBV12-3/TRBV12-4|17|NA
CASSFAVQVLGQETQYF
TGTGCCAGCAGTTTTGCGGTACAGGTCCTTGGGCAAGAGACCCAGTACTTC
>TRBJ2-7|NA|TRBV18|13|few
CASSPNTGLEQYF
TGTGCCAGCTCACCAAACACAGGGCTCGAGCAGTACTTC
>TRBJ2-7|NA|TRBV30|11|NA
CGTGTGYEQYF
TGTGGGACGGGAACCGGATACGAGCAGTACTTC
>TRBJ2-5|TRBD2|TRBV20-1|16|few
CSAEPPLAGGFATQYF
TGCAGTGCTGAACCGCCCCTAGCGGGGGGCTTCGCGACCCAGTACTTC
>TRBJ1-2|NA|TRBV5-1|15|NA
CASSPQDSLNYGYTF
TGCGCCAGCAGCCCCCAGGACAGTCTTAACTATGGCTACACCTTC
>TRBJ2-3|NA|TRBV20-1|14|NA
CSARVGASTDTQYF
TGCAGTGCTAGAGTGGGGGCTAGCACAGATACGCAGTATTTT
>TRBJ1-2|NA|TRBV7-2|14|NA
CASNPIRGSDGYTF
TGTGCCAGCAACCCTATCAGGGGTTCAGATGGCTACACCTTC
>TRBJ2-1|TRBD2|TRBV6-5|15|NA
CASRLGLATNNEQFF
TGTGCCAGCAGACTGGGACTAGCGACAAACAATGAGCAGTTCTTC
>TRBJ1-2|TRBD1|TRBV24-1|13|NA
CATSGQGQYGYTF
TGTGCCACCAGTGGACAGGGCCAATATGGCTACACCTTC
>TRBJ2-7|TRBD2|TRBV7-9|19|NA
CASGRRTSGSWSSYNEQYF
TGTGCCAGCGGGCGACGGACTAGCGGAAGTTGGAGCTCCTACAATGAGCAGTACTTC
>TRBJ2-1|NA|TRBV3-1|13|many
CASSQVRYNEQFF
TGCGCCAGCAGCCAAGTAAGATACAATGAGCAGTTCTTC
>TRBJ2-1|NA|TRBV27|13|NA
CASSMSLYNEQFF
TGTGCCAGCAGTATGTCACTTTACAATGAGCAGTTCTTC
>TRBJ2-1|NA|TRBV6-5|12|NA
CASSRVLNEQFF
TGTGCCAGCAGTCGGGTTTTAAATGAGCAGTTCTTC
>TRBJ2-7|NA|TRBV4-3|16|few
CASSQEREHSFYEQYF
TGCGCCAGCAGCCAGGAACGGGAGCACTCATTCTACGAGCAGTACTTC
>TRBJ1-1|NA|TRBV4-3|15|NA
CASSPLAGRGTEAFF
TGCGCCAGCAGCCCCCTGGCGGGTAGGGGCACTGAAGCTTTCTTT
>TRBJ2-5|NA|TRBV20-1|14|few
CSAQTRRSSQTQYF
TGCAGTGCCCAAACCCGGAGATCCTCCCAGACCCAGTACTTC
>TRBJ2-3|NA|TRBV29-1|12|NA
CSVVQGSDTRYF
TGCAGCGTTGTTCAGGGGTCGGATACGCGGTATTTT
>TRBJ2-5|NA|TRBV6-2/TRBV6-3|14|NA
CASSYVGGTETQYF
TGTGCCAGCAGTTACGTTGGGGGGACGGAGACCCAGTACTTC
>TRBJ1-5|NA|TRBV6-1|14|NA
CASKGQGLNQPQHF
TGTGCCTCCAAGGGGCAGGGGTTGAATCAGCCCCAGCATTTT
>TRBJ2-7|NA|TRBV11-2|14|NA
CASSHGTNSGEQYF
TGTGCCAGCAGCCACGGGACAAATAGCGGCGAGCAGTACTTC
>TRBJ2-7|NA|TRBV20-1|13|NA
CSASGRAVYEQYF
TGCAGTGCTAGTGGCAGGGCTGTCTACGAGCAGTACTTC
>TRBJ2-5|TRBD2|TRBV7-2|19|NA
CASSLALGWVGGAQETQYF
TGTGCCAGCAGCTTAGCGCTTGGTTGGGTCGGGGGGGCCCAGGAGACCCAGTACTTC
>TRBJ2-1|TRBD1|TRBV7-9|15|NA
CASSLAMGQGNEQFF
TGTGCCAGCAGCTTAGCGATGGGACAGGGCAATGAGCAGTTCTTC
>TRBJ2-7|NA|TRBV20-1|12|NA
CSARTGSHEQYF
TGCAGTGCTAGAACAGGGTCTCACGAGCAGTACTTC
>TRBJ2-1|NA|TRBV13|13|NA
CASSFSGVHLQFF
TGTGCCAGCAGCTTTTCAGGGGTTCATCTGCAGTTCTTC
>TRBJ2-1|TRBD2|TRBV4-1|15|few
CASSQVAGVGPEQFF
TGCGCCAGCAGCCAAGTAGCGGGAGTAGGGCCTGAGCAGTTCTTC
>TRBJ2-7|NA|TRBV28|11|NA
CASLGEFEQYF
TGTGCCAGCCTCGGGGAATTCGAGCAGTACTTC
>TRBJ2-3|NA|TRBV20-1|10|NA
CSAGTPTQYF
TGCAGTGCTGGGACACCTACGCAGTATTTT
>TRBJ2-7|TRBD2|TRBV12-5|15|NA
CASHQRGTPTNEQYF
TGTGCTAGTCATCAGCGGGGGACCCCTACCAATGAGCAGTACTTC
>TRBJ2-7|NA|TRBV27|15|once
CASSPAPGWTYEQYF
TGTGCCAGCAGTCCGGCCCCGGGATGGACCTACGAGCAGTACTTC
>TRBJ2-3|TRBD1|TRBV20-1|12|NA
CSARLTGFTQYF
TGCAGTGCTAGGCTGACAGGGTTTACGCAGTATTTT
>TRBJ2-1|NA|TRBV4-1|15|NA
CASSQSSGSYNEQFF
TGCGCCAGCAGCCAGAGTAGCGGCTCCTACAATGAGCAGTTCTTC
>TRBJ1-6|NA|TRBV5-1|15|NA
CASSLVGVNNSPLHF
TGCGCCAGCAGCTTGGTGGGTGTCAATAATTCACCCCTCCACTTT
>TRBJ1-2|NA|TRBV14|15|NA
CASSHTGQSFYGYTF
TGTGCCAGCAGCCATACCGGACAGTCATTCTATGGCTACACCTTC
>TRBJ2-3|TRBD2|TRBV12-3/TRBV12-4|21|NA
CASRVARRGLAGPAGTDTQYF
TGTGCCAGCAGGGTCGCTCGTAGGGGACTAGCGGGACCGGCTGGCACAGATACGCAGTATTTT
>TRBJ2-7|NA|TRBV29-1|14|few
CSARGTEVTYEQYF
TGCAGCGCTCGCGGGACGGAAGTTACCTACGAGCAGTACTTC
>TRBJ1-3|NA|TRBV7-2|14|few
CASSPKGGGNTIYF
TGTGCCAGCAGCCCAAAAGGGGGGGGAAACACCATATATTTT
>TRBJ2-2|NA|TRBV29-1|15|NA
CSVASQGWNTGELFF
TGCAGCGTTGCCAGCCAGGGCTGGAACACCGGGGAGCTGTTTTTT
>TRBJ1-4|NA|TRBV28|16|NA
CASSLVGIGSDEKLFF
TGTGCCAGCAGTTTAGTTGGTATCGGATCGGATGAAAAACTGTTTTTT